The source of this TCR beta chain is a study of T cells after yellow fever vaccination. This clonotype was counted many times. What it recognizes is unknown. Using its own MiXCR run on the 5' RACE reads, TCRdb lists one record per CDR3 protein. This sample has over 150,000 distinct CDR3 sequences, with approximately 6.2% found just once. Findings and limits, study-wide: Contaminants from the bulk population, in the form of abundant clonotypes, could be found in FACS-sorted repertoires.

The sequence came from a man aged 18 to 30 who received the YFV17D yellow fever vaccine. Here the sequenced sample was CD4+ T cells sorted from PBMCs, taken on the day of the first yellow fever vaccination.

The CDR3 bases are TGCGCCAGCAGCCCCTGGCAGGGATACGAGCAGTACTTC. It is translated as CASSPWQGYEQYF. The rearrangement links TRBV5-1 to TRBJ2-7; tentative D call: TRBD1 (5 bases). Germline assignment: CDR1 SGHRS and CDR2 YFSETQ. This CDR3 has 13 amino acids. V gave up 4 bases and J gave up 4 bases, with 12 bases separating them.